This T cell receptor (beta chain) originates from a study of shared clonotypes between healthy human individuals. Overall study results and limits: Sampling involved blood alone; tissue repertoires likely differ. Generation of non-shared clonotypes was less probable than generation of clonotypes shared by all four donors.

It was at deep level that the assay was run. Assay: immunoSEQ multiplex PCR; the TCRdb copy retains only in-frame clones and omits some. The sample records more than 1 million clones, about 84% being singletons. The CDR3 runs to 12 residues. The V gene lost 8 bases and the J gene lost 1 base, with 8 bases spanning the gap. From germline, CDR1 is SNHLY and CDR2 FYNNEI. On this clone: The antigen remains unidentified.

The sequenced sample was memory CD4+ T cells from PBMCs. As for subset: CD45RA-negative fraction. The receptor's source is a man aged 18-30 years in good health. Some clones in this sample may be carry-over from other donors' samples. The chain recombines TRBV2 with TRBJ2-5; D possibly uses TRBD1 or TRBD2 (5 bases each). The CDR3 reads CASGGSQETQYF. The CDR3, as DNA: TGTGCCAGCGGGGGTTCCCAAGAGACCCAGTACTTC.